Following are 22 T cell receptor beta chains from one sample sequenced in a study of CD8+CD57+ T cells in acquired aplastic anemia. Before being chosen for sequencing, patients had shown CD8+CD57+ cell expansion by flow cytometry. Genomic DNA constituted the template upon which TCR beta VDJ and CDR3 profiling was performed. TCRdb processed the reads anew with MiXCR; each CDR3 protein has one entry. The table shows a few hundred thousand distinct CDR3 sequences, with under 65% occurring only once. The material sequenced was sorted CD4+, CD8+, or CD8+CD57+ T cells (not recorded which) from PBMCs. The receptors stem from a human donor with aplastic anemia.

Notes on this clonotype: An end of the junction differs from the germline gene, which may be a read error. V and J are TRBV7-9 and TRBJ2-2; the D gene is possibly TRBD2 (5 bases). CDR1 is SEHNR, CDR2 FQNEAQ, per germline (reference sequence). CDR3 size: 12 residues. CDR3 sequence (DNA): TGTGCCAGCAGCTTGTGTGCAGGAGGTTCTTTCTTT. As protein: CASSLCAGGSFF. Based on the CDR3 plus reference TRBV7-9 and TRBJ2-2, the full variable domain is DTGVSQNPRHKITKRGQNVTFRCDPISEHNRLYWYRQTLGQGPEFLTYFQNEAQLEKSRLLSDRFSAERPKGSFSTLEIQRTEQGDSAMYLCASSLCAGGSFFGEGSRLTVL.

This clonotype was seen at least ten times. The rearrangement joins TRBV6-1 to TRBJ1-2; 8 bases map to TRBD1. The germline CDR1 and CDR2 sequences are MNHNS and SASEGT. The CDR3 is 13 amino acids. With 7 bases clipped from V and 8 bases from J, the junction kept 9 bases outside the gene matches. The CDR3 DNA is TGTGCCAGCACCCAGGACAGGGTTGGCGGCTACACCTTC. Translated, it gives CASTQDRVGGYTF.

Regarding this clonotype: One junction end does not reproduce the germline sequence, and a read error may be involved. V and J are TRBV9 and TRBJ2-2; TRBD2 agrees at 9 bases. The V gene's germline CDR1 is SGDLS and CDR2 YYNGEE. This CDR3 spans 12 amino acids. The DNA of the CDR3 is TGTGCCAGCAGCGTAGGAGCGGGGGGGCTGTTTTTT. Amino acid sequence: CASSVGAGGLFF. Full variable domain (rest looked up from reference TRBV9 and TRBJ2-2): DSGVTQTPKHLITATGQRVTLRCSPRSGDLSVYWYQQSLDQGLQFLIQYYNGEERAKGNILERFSAQQFPDLHSELNLSSLELGDSALYFCASSVGAGGLFFGEGSRLTVL.

The CDR3 bases are TGTGCCACCAGTGATTTTTCAGATACGCAGTATTTT. Its protein product is CATSDFSDTQYF. This chain connects TRBV24-1 to TRBJ2-3, with unresolved D. Germline V CDR1 and CDR2: KGHDR, SFDVKD. The CDR3 has 12 residues. The V and J ends lost 1 base and 4 bases respectively, with 2 bases between them.

This clonotype was found many times. This sequence joins TRBV4-1 and TRBJ1-3; no clear D gene. The germline V and J ends were trimmed by 0 bases and 3 bases, with 12 bases remaining between them. This CDR3 is built from 16 residues. The V gene's germline CDR1 is MGHRA and CDR2 YSYEKL. CDR3 sequence reads: CASSQEQAFLGNTIYF. The CDR3 region has the DNA TGCGCCAGCAGCCAAGAGCAAGCCTTTCTTGGAAACACCATATATTTT.

Only one count was recorded for this clonotype. A clone one base away is much larger, so this may be a read error. This chain joins TRBV6-1 and TRBJ2-7; D call uncertain. Germline assignment: CDR1 MNHNS and CDR2 SASEGT. CDR3 size: 11 residues. The DNA for the CDR3 is TGTGCCAGCAGTTTTTCAGACGAGCAGTGCTTC. It translates to CASSFSDEQCF.

The J gene is TRBJ2-7, the V gene TRBV7-2; 9 bases are shared with TRBD2. There are 15 residues in the CDR3. V lost 1 base to trimming and J lost 4 bases; unmatched junction nucleotides: 5. In germline, CDR1 is SGHTA, CDR2 FQGNSA. CDR3 protein: CASSLDAGGNYEQYF. CDR3 bases: TGTGCCAGCAGCTTAGATGCGGGAGGGAATTACGAGCAGTACTTC.

Comment on this clonotype: A much larger clonotype is one base distant, so this may be a read error. Because it lacks the conserved phenylalanine or tryptophan at the end, this CDR3 is likely a read error. The J gene is TRBJ2-3, the V gene TRBV5-1; maybe TRBD2 (7 bases). The CDR3 contains 15 residues. Germline V gene sequence: CDR1 SGHRS, CDR2 YFSETQ. The ends were cut back, 3 bases at V and 0 bases at J, with 11 bases in the middle. Written as DNA, the CDR3 is TGCGCCAGCAGCTCTCGGGGGGCCAGCACAGATACGCAGTATTTG. It is translated as CASSSRGASTDTQYL.

This clonotype was counted ten times or more. This rearrangement joins TRBV7-3 to TRBJ1-1; 8 positions match TRBD1. V trimming: 1 base; J trimming: 0 bases; junction bases outside the gene matches: 25. The CDR3 runs to 23 residues. CDR1 is SGHTA and CDR2 is FQGTGA in the germline V gene. This CDR3 is CASSLKPKSGTGLVWGMNTEAFF. In DNA form, the CDR3 reads TGTGCCAGCAGCTTAAAGCCGAAGTCCGGGACAGGTTTGGTTTGGGGGATGAACACTGAAGCTTTCTTT. Together with reference TRBV7-3 and TRBJ1-1, the CDR3 gives the full variable domain: GAGVSQTPSNKVTEKGKYVELRCDPISGHTALYWYRQSLGQGPEFLIYFQGTGAADDSGLPNDRFFAVRPEGSVSTLKIQRTERGDSAVYLCASSLKPKSGTGLVWGMNTEAFFGQGTRLTVV.

On this clonotype itself: Germline and junction disagree at one end, which may indicate a read error. The chain employs TRBV10-3 and TRBJ2-2, with a possible D match to TRBD2 (6 bases). This CDR3 spans 15 amino acids. The germline V gene has CDR1 ENHRY and CDR2 SYGVKD. CDR3 region: CAISGLLRGGGEPFF. Written as DNA, the CDR3 is TGTGCCATCAGTGGACTTCTAAGGGGAGGCGGGGAGCCGTTTTTT.

Here the CDR3 reads CASRRGVDEQYF. Written as DNA, the CDR3 is TGTGCCAGCCGGAGGGGCGTGGACGAGCAGTACTTC. The rearrangement joins TRBV2 to TRBJ2-7, with D possibly matching TRBD2 (6 bases). Germline CDR1 reads SNHLY; CDR2 reads FYNNEI. The CDR3 runs 12 residues. V gave up 8 bases and J gave up 5 bases, with 13 bases separating them.

The rearrangement links TRBV4-2 to TRBJ2-5; 10 nucleotides match TRBD1. The length of the CDR3 is 16 residues. With 6 bases clipped from V and 5 bases from J, the junction kept 12 bases outside the gene matches. Germline loops: CDR1 LGHNA, CDR2 YNFKEQ. The CDR3 DNA is TGTGCCAGCAGTCCATTACCGGGACAGGGGATCGAGACCCAGTACTTC. This encodes CASSPLPGQGIETQYF.

The chain is built from TRBV7-2 and TRBJ1-2, with 8 bases aligning to TRBD1. The V segment lost 1 base and the J segment 0 bases; nucleotides outside the gene matches: 1. The CDR3 runs 15 residues. CDR1 and CDR2 from the germline V gene are SGHTA and FQGNSA. The CDR3 sequence: CASSLGTGTNYGYTF. The CDR3 coding sequence is TGTGCCAGCAGCTTAGGGACAGGGACTAACTATGGCTACACCTTC.

V usage is TRBV11-2 and J usage is TRBJ2-7, with D maybe TRBD2 (5 bases). V lost 3 bases and J lost 0, with 12 bases in between. Germline values: CDR1 SGHAT, CDR2 FQNNGV. This CDR3 contains 15 residues. The CDR3 nucleotides are TGTGCCAGCAGCTTCGAGGTGAGGGCCTCCTACGAGCAGTACTTC. Protein: CASSFEVRASYEQYF. The full variable domain, its missing parts supplied by reference TRBV11-2 and TRBJ2-7, is EAGVAQSPRYKIIEKRQSVAFWCNPISGHATLYWYQQILGQGPKLLIQFQNNGVVDDSQLPKDRFSAERLKGVDSTLKIQPAKLEDSAVYLCASSFEVRASYEQYFGPGTRLTVT.

In its sample, this clonotype was seen many times. The rearrangement joins TRBV20-1 to TRBJ1-1; D unresolved. V lost 0 bases and J 1 base, leaving 6 bases between the germline ends. Germline lookup yields CDR1 DFQATT and CDR2 SNEGSKA (reference sequence). This CDR3 is 13 amino acids long. CDR3: CSARDHRNTEAFF. The CDR3 DNA reads as TGCAGTGCTAGAGATCACAGGAACACTGAAGCTTTCTTT.

This clonotype was detected a few times. This chain connects TRBV3-1 to TRBJ2-2; D unclear. The CDR3 extends over 15 amino acids. V was shortened by 1 base and J by 7 bases, with 13 bases between the two germline ends. Looked up from germline, CDR1 is LGHDT and CDR2 is YNNKEL (reference sequence). For the CDR3, the DNA is TGTGCCAGCAGCCAAGGGGGAATCGGTCTCGGGGAGCTGTTTTTT. Protein product: CASSQGGIGLGELFF.

This clonotype was detected many times. The chain is built from TRBV19 and TRBJ1-6; D may be TRBD1 (6 bases). Germline V gene data show CDR1 as LNHDA and CDR2 as SQIVND (reference sequence). V was clipped by 7 bases and J by 10 bases, with 17 bases between them. This CDR3 has 14 amino acids. The CDR3 region has the DNA TGTGCCAGTACCCTGGACAGAGGTGGCTCACCCCTCCACTTT. This sequence encodes CASTLDRGGSPLHF.

The V call is TRBV15, the J call TRBJ2-7, with D hard to call. This CDR3 contains 12 residues. The V end was cut by 0 bases, the J end by 9 bases, with 9 bases between. Germline lookup yields CDR1 LNHNV and CDR2 YYDKDF (reference sequence). CDR3 amino acids: CATSRDMIGQYF. CDR3 bases: TGTGCCACCAGCAGAGATATGATCGGGCAGTACTTC.

This clonotype was observed many times. The chain carries TRBV6-1 and TRBJ1-4, with a possible D match to TRBD1 (5 bases). Germline CDR1 and CDR2: MNHNS and SASEGT. The CDR3 runs to 14 residues. The germline V and J ends were trimmed by 7 bases and 5 bases, with 14 bases remaining between them. The chain's CDR3 is CASTSGGENEKLFF. Written as DNA, the CDR3 is TGTGCCAGCACCTCGGGGGGGGAAAATGAAAAACTGTTTTTT.

A remark on this clonotype: The CDR3 carries no conserved terminal phenylalanine or tryptophan, so it likely arises from a read error. This chain uses TRBV7-2 with TRBJ1-6; D possibly corresponds to TRBD1 (6 bases). V lost 2 bases to trimming and J lost 10 bases, with 15 bases between them. This CDR3 has 15 residues. CDR1 is SGHTA, CDR2 FQGNSA, per germline. This CDR3 reads CASSLYSGEGSPLHL. In DNA form, the CDR3 reads TGTGCCAGCAGCTTATATTCAGGGGAAGGGTCACCCCTCCACCTT.

V and J are TRBV4-1 and TRBJ2-1; 8 nucleotides line up with TRBD2. With V trimmed by 4 bases and J by 8 bases, 10 bases remained unmatched. There are 15 residues in the CDR3. Germline CDR1 reads MGHRA; CDR2 reads YSYEKL. The CDR3 nucleotides read TGCGCCAGCAGCCGAGACCATAGCGGGATCTATGAGCAGTTCTTC. It yields the protein CASSRDHSGIYEQFF.

V usage is TRBV6-4 and J usage is TRBJ2-3; perhaps TRBD1 as D (6 bases). Germline assignment: CDR1 MRHNA and CDR2 SNTAGT. V was clipped by 3 bases and J by 0 bases, with 10 bases between them. The CDR3 is 15 residues long. The CDR3 DNA is TGTGCCAGCAGTGATCACAGGGCTAGCACAGATACGCAGTATTTT. As protein: CASSDHRASTDTQYF.